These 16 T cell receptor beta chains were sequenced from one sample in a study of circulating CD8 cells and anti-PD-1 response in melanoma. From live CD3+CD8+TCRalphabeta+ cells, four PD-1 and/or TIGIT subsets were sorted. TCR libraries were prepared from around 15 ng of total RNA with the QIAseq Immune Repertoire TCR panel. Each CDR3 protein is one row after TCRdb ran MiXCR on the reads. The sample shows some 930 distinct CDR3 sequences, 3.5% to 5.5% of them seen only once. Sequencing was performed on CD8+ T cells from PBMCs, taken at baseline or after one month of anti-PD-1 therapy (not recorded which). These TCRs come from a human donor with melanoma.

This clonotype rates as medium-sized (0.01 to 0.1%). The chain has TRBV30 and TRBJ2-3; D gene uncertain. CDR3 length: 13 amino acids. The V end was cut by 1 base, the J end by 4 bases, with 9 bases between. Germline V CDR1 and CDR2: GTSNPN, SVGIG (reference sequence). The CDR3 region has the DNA TGTGCCTGGAGTGGGCTGGGGTCAGATACGCAGTATTTT. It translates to CAWSGLGSDTQYF.

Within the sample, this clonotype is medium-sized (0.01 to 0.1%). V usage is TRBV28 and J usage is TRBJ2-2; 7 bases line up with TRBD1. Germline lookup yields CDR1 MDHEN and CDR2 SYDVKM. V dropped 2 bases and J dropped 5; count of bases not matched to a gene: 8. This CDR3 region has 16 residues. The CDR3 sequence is CASSLGTTGVTGELFF. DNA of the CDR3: TGTGCCAGCAGTTTAGGTACAACAGGGGTAACCGGGGAGCTGTTTTTT.

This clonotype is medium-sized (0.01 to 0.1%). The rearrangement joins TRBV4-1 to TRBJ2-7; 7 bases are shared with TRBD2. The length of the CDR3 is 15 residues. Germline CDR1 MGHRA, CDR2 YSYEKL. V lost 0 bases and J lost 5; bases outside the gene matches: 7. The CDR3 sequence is CASSQDQGAGNEQYF. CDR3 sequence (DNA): TGCGCCAGCAGCCAAGATCAAGGAGCGGGGAACGAGCAGTACTTC.

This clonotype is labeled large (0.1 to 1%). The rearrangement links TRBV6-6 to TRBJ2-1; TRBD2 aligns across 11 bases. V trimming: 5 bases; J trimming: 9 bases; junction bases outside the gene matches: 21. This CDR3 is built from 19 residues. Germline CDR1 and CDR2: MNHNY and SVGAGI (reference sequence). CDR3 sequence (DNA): TGTGCCAGCAGTCTATTTCGGCTAGCGGGGGGCCGGGAGGCATGTGAGCAGTTCTTC. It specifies CASSLFRLAGGREACEQFF.

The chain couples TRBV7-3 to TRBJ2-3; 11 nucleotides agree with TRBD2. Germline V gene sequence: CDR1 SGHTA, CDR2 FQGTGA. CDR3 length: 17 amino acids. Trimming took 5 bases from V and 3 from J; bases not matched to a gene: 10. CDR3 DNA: TGTGCCAGCAGCCCCCCCCCACTAGCGGGGGCTACAGATACGCAGTATTTT. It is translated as CASSPPPLAGATDTQYF.

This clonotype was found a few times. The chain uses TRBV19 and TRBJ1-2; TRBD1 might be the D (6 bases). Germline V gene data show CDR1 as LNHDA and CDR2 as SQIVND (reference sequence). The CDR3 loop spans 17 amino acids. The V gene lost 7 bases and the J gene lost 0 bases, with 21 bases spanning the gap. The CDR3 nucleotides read TGTGCCAGTAACATCCAACCGCGACAGGCCACTAACTATGGCTACACCTTC. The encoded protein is CASNIQPRQATNYGYTF.

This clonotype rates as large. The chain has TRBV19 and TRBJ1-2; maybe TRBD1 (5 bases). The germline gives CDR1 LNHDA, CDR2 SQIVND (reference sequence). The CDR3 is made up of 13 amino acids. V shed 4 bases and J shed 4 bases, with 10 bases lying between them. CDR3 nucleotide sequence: TGTGCCAGTAGTACCGAGGGGACCTATGGCTACACCTTC. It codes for CASSTEGTYGYTF.

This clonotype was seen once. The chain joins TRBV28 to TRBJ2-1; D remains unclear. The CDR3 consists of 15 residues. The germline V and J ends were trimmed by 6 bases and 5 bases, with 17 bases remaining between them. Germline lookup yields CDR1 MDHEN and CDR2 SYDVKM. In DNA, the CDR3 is TGTGCCAGCAGCCAAACGGCCCGGGCACACAATGAGCAGTTCTTC. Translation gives CASSQTARAHNEQFF.

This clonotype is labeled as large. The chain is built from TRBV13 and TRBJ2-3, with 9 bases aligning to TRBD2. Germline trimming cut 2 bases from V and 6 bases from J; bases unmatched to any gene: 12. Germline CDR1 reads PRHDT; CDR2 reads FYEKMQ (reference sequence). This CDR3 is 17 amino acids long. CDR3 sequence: CASSLSSGGSFSDTQYF. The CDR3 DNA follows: TGTGCCAGCAGCTTAAGTAGCGGGGGATCATTTTCGGATACGCAGTATTTT.

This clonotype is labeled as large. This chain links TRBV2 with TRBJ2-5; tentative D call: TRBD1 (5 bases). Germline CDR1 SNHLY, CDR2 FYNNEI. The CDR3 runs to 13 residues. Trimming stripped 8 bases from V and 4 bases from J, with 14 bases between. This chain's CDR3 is CASEGVRGETQYF. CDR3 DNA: TGTGCCAGCGAAGGGGTGAGAGGAGAGACCCAGTACTTC.

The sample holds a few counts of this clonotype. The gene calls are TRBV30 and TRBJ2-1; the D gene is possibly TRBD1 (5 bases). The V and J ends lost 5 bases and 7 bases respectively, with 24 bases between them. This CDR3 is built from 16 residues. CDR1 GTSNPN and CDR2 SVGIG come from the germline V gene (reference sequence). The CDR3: CAWPSPRAGLNNEQFF. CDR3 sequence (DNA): TGTGCCTGGCCCTCCCCCAGGGCAGGGTTGAATAATGAGCAGTTCTTC.

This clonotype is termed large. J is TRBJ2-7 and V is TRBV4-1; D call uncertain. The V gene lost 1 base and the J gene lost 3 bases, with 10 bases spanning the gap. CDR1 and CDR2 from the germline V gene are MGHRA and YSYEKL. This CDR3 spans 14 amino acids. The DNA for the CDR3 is TGCGCCAGCAGCCAAGTCCGGGCGGACTACGAGCAGTACTTC. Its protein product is CASSQVRADYEQYF.

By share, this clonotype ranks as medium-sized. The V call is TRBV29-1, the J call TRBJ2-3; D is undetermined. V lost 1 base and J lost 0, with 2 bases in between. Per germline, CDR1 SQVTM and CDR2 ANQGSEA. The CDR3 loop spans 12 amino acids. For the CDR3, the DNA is TGCAGCGTTGAAGGCAGCACAGATACGCAGTATTTT. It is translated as CSVEGSTDTQYF.

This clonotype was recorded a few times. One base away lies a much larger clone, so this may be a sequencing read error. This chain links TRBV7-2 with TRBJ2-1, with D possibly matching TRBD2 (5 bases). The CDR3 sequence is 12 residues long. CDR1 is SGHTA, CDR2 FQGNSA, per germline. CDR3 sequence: CDSSPKRVEQFF. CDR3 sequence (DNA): TGTGACAGCAGCCCGAAGAGGGTAGAGCAGTTCTTC.

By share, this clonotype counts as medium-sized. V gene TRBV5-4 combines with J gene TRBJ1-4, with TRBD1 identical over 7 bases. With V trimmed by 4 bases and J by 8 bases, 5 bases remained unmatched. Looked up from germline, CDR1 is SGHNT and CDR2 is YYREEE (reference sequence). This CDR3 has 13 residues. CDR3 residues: CASSPEGQEKLFF. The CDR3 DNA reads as TGTGCCAGCAGCCCCGAGGGACAGGAAAAACTGTTTTTT.

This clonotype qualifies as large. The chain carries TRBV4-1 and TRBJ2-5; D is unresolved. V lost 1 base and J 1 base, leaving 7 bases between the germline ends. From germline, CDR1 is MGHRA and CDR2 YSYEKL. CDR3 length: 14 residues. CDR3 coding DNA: TGCGCCAGCAGCCAAGGAGCCAGCCAAGAGACCCAGTACTTC. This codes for CASSQGASQETQYF.